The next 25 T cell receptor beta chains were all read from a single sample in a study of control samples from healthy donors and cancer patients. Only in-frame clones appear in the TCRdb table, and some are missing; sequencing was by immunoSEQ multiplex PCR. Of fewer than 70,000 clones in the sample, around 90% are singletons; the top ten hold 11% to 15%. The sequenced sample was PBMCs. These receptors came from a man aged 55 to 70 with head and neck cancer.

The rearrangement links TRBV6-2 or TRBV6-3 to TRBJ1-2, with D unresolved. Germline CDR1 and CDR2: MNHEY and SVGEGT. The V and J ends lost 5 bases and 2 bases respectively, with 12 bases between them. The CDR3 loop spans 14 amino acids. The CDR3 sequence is CASSDVHSNYGYTF. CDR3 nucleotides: TGTGCCAGCAGTGATGTGCACAGCAACTATGGCTACACCTTC.

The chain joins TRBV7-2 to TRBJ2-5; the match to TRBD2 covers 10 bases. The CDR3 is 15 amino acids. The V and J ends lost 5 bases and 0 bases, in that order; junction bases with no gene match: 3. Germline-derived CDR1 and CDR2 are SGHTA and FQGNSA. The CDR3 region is CASSQTSGDQETQYF. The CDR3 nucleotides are TGTGCCAGCAGCCAAACTAGCGGGGACCAAGAGACCCAGTACTTC. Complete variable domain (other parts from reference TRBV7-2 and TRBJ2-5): GAGVSQSPSNKVTEKGKDVELRCDPISGHTALYWYRQSLGQGLEFLIYFQGNSAPDKSGLPSDRFSAERTGGSVSTLTIQRTQQEDSAVYLCASSQTSGDQETQYFGPGTRLLVL.

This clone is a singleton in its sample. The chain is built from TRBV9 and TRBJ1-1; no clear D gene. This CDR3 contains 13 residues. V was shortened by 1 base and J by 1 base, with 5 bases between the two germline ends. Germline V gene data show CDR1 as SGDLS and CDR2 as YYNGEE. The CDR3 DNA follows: TGTGCCAGCAGCGTAAGACAGAACACTGAAGCTTTCTTT. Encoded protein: CASSVRQNTEAFF.

CDR3 loop: CASSTAGTGRNEQYF. Here the CDR3 DNA reads TGTGCCAGTAGTACCGCCGGGACAGGGAGAAACGAGCAGTACTTC. V is TRBV19 and J is TRBJ2-7; TRBD1 matches at 9 bases. The ends lost 4 bases at V and 5 bases at J; junction bases unmatched: 9. Per the germline V gene, CDR1 is LNHDA and CDR2 is SQIVND (reference sequence). The CDR3 loop spans 15 amino acids.

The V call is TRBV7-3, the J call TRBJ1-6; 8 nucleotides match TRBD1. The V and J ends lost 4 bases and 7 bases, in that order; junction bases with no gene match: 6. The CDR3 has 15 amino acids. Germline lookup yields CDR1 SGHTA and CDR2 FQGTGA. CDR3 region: CASSSGQGLNSPLHF. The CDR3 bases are TGTGCCAGCAGCTCAGGACAGGGACTGAATTCACCCCTCCACTTT.

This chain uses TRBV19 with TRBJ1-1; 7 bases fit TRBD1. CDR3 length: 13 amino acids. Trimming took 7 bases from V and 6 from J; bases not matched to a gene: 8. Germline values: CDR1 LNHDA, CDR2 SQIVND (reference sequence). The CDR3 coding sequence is TGTGCCAGTAATTCGCCGGGACAGTCTGAAGCTTTCTTT. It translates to CASNSPGQSEAFF.

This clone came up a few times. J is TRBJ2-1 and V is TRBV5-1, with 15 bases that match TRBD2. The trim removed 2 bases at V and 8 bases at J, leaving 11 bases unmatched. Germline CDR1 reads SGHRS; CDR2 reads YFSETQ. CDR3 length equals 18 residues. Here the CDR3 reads CASSLLGLAGGLRDEQFF. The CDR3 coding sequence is TGCGCCAGCAGCTTACTCGGACTAGCGGGGGGGCTCAGAGATGAGCAGTTCTTC.

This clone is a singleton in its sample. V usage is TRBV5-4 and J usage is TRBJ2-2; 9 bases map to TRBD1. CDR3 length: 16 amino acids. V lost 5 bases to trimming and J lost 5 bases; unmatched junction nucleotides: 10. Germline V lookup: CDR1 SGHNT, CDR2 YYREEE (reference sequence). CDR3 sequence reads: CASSRTGERRTGELFF. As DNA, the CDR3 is TGTGCCAGCAGTCGGACAGGGGAAAGGAGGACCGGGGAGCTGTTTTTT.

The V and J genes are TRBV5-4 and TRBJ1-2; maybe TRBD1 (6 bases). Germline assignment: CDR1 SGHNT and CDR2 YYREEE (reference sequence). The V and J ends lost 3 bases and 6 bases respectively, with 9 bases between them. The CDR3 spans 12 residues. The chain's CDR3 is CASSYRVDGYTF. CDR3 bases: TGTGCCAGCAGCTACAGGGTGGATGGCTACACCTTC.

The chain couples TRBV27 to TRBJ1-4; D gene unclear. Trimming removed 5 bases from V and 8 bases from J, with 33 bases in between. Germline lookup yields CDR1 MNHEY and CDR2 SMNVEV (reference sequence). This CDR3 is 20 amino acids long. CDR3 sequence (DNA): TGTGCCAGCAGTAAGAAGGGTGTCTCCCATCGGGTTTTCTCAGACGAAAAACTGTTTTTT. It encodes CASSKKGVSHRVFSDEKLFF.

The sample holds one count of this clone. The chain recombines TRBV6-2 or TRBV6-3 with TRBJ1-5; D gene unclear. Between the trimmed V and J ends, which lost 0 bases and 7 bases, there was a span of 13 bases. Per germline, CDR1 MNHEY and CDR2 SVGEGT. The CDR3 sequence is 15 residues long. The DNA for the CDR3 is TGTGCCAGCAGTTACTCTGGGTCCGGTACCCAGCCCCAGCATTTT. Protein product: CASSYSGSGTQPQHF.

The CDR3 loop reads CASSLAGQNQPQHF. The CDR3 DNA is TGTGCCAGCAGCTTAGCAGGTCAGAACCAGCCCCAGCATTTT. This chain links TRBV11-2 with TRBJ1-5; D not certain. Germline V CDR1 and CDR2: SGHAT, FQNNGV. The V end lost 1 base, the J end lost 7 bases, and 11 bases lay between the germline ends. This CDR3 has 14 residues. Drawing the rest from reference TRBV11-2 and TRBJ1-5, the complete variable domain is EAGVAQSPRYKIIEKRQSVAFWCNPISGHATLYWYQQILGQGPKLLIQFQNNGVVDDSQLPKDRFSAERLKGVDSTLKIQPAKLEDSAVYLCASSLAGQNQPQHFGDGTRLSIL.

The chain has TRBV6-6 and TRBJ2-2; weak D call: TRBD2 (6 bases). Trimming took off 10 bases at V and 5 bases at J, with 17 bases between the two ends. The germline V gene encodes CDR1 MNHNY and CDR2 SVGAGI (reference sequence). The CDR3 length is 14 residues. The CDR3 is CATGRGGFTGELFF. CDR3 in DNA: TGTGCCACCGGACGTGGGGGGTTTACCGGGGAGCTGTTTTTT.

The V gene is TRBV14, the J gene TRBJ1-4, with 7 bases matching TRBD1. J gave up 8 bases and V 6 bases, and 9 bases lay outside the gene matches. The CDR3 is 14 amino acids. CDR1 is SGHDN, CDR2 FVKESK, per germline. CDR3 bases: TGTGCCAGCAGTCCCGACAGGGTGTCAGAAAAACTGTTTTTT. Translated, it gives CASSPDRVSEKLFF.

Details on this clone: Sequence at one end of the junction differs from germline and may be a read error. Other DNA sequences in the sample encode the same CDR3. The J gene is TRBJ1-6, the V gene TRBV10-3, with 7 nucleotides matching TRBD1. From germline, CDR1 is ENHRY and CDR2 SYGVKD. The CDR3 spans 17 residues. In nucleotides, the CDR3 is TGTGCCACCAAAAAGAATACAGGGGATACCAATAATTCACCCCTCCATTTT. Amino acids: CATKKNTGDTNNSPLHF.

CDR3 bases: TGTGCCAGCAGCCGGGGAGTTGGGGACAGACGCAATCAGCCCCAGCATTTT. This encodes CASSRGVGDRRNQPQHF. The chain couples TRBV4-2 to TRBJ1-5, with 7 bases identical to TRBD1. The CDR3 runs to 17 residues. With V trimmed by 4 bases and J by 2 bases, 11 bases remained unmatched. CDR1 is LGHNA and CDR2 is YNFKEQ in the germline V gene.

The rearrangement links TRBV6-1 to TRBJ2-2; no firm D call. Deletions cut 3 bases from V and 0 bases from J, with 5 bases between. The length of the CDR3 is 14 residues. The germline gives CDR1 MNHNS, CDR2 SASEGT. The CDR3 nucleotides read TGTGCCAGCAGTGAGATACCGAACACCGGGGAGCTGTTTTTT. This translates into CASSEIPNTGELFF.

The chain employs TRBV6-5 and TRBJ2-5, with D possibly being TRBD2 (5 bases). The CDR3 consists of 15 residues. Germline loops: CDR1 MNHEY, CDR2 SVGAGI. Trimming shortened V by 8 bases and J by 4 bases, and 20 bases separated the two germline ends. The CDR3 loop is CASGLSGRVGETQYF. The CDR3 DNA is TGTGCCAGCGGACTGAGTGGAAGGGTGGGAGAGACCCAGTACTTC.

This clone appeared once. DNA of the CDR3: TGTGCCAGCAGTAGCCCCTGGGGGGCAGGGGAGCAGTACTTC. Translation: CASSSPWGAGEQYF. The chain recombines TRBV6-5 with TRBJ2-7; D possibly matches TRBD1 or TRBD2 (6 bases each). Deletions cut 5 bases from V and 7 bases from J, with 18 bases between. CDR3 length: 14 residues. Germline lookup yields CDR1 MNHEY and CDR2 SVGAGI.

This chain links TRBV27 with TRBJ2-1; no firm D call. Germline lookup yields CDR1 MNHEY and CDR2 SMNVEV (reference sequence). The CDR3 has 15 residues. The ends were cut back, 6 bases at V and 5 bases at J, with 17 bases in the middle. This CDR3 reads CASRNGRREDNEQFF. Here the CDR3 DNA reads TGTGCCAGCAGGAACGGAAGAAGGGAAGACAATGAGCAGTTCTTC.

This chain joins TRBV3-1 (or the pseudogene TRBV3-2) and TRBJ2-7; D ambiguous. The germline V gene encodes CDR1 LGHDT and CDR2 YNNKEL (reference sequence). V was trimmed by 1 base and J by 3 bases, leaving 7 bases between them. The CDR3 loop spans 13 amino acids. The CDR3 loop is CASSQGSIYEQYF. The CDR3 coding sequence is TGTGCCAGCAGCCAAGGCAGTATCTACGAGCAGTACTTC.

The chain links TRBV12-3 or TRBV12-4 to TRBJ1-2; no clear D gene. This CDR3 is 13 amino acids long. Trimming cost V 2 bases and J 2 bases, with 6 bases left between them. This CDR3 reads CASSLSNNYGYTF. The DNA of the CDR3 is TGTGCCAGCAGTTTATCAAACAACTATGGCTACACCTTC.

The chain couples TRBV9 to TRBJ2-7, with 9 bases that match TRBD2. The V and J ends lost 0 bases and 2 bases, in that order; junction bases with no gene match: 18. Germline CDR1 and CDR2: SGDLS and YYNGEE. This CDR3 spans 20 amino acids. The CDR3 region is CASSVDPPPLSGGNPYEQYF. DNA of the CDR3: TGTGCCAGCAGCGTAGACCCACCACCTCTGAGCGGGGGGAACCCCTACGAGCAGTACTTC.

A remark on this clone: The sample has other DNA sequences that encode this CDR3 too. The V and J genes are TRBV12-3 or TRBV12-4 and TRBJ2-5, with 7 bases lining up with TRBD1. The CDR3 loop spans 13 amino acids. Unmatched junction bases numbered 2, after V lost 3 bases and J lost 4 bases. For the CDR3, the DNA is TGTGCCAGCAGTTTGGCAGGGGGAGAGACCCAGTACTTC. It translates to CASSLAGGETQYF.

The CDR3 here is CASYRDTKHDEQYF. The CDR3 DNA reads as TGTGCCAGCTACCGGGACACCAAACACGACGAGCAGTACTTC. The chain is built from TRBV7-8 and TRBJ2-7; tentatively, D is TRBD1 (6 bases). Germline CDR1 SGHVS, CDR2 FQNEAQ. This CDR3 has 14 residues. Trimming left V 8 bases short and J 5 bases short, with 19 bases between.